The 29 T cell receptor beta chains presented below share a single source sample, sequenced in a study of blood T cell repertoires in COVID-19. Sequencing was performed with immunoSEQ multiplex PCR; in TCRdb, only in-frame clones are kept and a portion is missing. The table lists roughly 100,000 clones, 80% to 90% of them singletons. Sequencing was done on a sample of peripheral blood. Receptor source: a man between 35 and 55 years old with active or convalescent COVID-19.

V and J are TRBV5-1 and TRBJ1-5; D is perhaps TRBD1 (6 bases). CDR1 and CDR2 from the germline V gene are SGHRS and YFSETQ. V lost 5 bases to trimming and J lost 6 bases, with 15 bases between them. CDR3 length: 14 residues. The CDR3: CASSRGGQGQPQHF. CDR3 DNA: TGCGCCAGCAGTAGGGGGGGGCAGGGTCAGCCCCAGCATTTT.

The rearrangement joins TRBV7-2 to TRBJ2-5; 9 bases fit TRBD1. Trimming cost V 2 bases and J 4 bases; bases outside gene matches: 2. This CDR3 is built from 14 residues. Germline CDR1 is SGHTA and CDR2 is FQGNSA. The CDR3 loop is CASSLLDRGETQYF. The CDR3 DNA follows: TGTGCCAGCAGCTTACTGGACAGGGGAGAGACCCAGTACTTC.

In this sample, this clone turned up once. The CDR3 DNA reads as TGTGCCAGCACAAAGGGGGCGCCCTACGAGCAGTACTTC. Its protein product is CASTKGAPYEQYF. The chain couples TRBV6-5 to TRBJ2-7, with 7 bases aligning to TRBD1. J gave up 2 bases and V 7 bases, and 5 bases lay outside the gene matches. The CDR3 totals 13 residues. Germline V gives CDR1 MNHEY, CDR2 SVGAGI.

The rearrangement joins TRBV6-4 to TRBJ2-5; D might be TRBD2 (6 bases). The CDR3 totals 13 residues. From germline, CDR1 is MRHNA and CDR2 SNTAGT. Trimming cost V 6 bases and J 7 bases, with 15 bases left between them. The CDR3: CASSRDSKGTQYF. The CDR3, as DNA: TGTGCCAGCAGCAGGGACTCCAAAGGGACCCAGTACTTC.

This clone has more than one count but fewer than ten. The rearrangement uses TRBV10-1 and TRBJ1-1; a weak D match, TRBD1 (5 bases). Deletions cut 3 bases from V and 10 bases from J, with 18 bases between. Germline V gene lookup returns CDR1 WNHNN and CDR2 SYGVQD (reference sequence). The CDR3 totals 14 residues. CDR3 bases: TGCGCCAGCAGTGAAAGATCGGGCGGGGCTGGAGCTTTCTTT. Protein product: CASSERSGGAGAFF.

The V gene is TRBV19, the J gene TRBJ2-3; 9 nucleotides match TRBD1. Germline V gene lookup returns CDR1 LNHDA and CDR2 SQIVND (reference sequence). The length of the CDR3 is 16 residues. J lost 4 bases, V lost 1 base, and 6 bases had no gene match. CDR3 sequence: CASSIAGQGWADTQYF. The CDR3 region has the DNA TGTGCCAGTAGTATAGCTGGACAGGGGTGGGCAGATACGCAGTATTTT.

The V and J genes are TRBV6-2 or TRBV6-3 and TRBJ2-7, with a tentative D call TRBD2 (7 bases). Per germline, CDR1 MNHEY and CDR2 SVGEGT. The CDR3 has 15 residues. With 0 bases removed from V and 0 bases from J, the gap between germline ends came to 9 bases. CDR3 protein: CASSYSGGASYEQYF. In DNA, the CDR3 is TGTGCCAGCAGTTACTCGGGGGGGGCCTCCTACGAGCAGTACTTC.

This clone was seen a handful of times. The chain has TRBV6-5 and TRBJ2-3, with TRBD2 matching 13 bases. Germline trimming cut 6 bases from V and 6 bases from J; bases unmatched to any gene: 6. The germline gives CDR1 MNHEY, CDR2 SVGAGI. The CDR3 loop spans 15 amino acids. In nucleotides, the CDR3 is TGTGCCAGCAGCCAGACTAGCGGGGGGATCGATACGCAGTATTTT. Translated, it gives CASSQTSGGIDTQYF.

The chain carries TRBV3-1 (or the pseudogene TRBV3-2) and TRBJ2-1; 7 positions match TRBD2. The CDR3 is 14 amino acids. The V and J ends lost 2 bases and 6 bases, in that order; junction bases with no gene match: 4. Germline CDR1 is LGHDT and CDR2 is YNNKEL (reference sequence). CDR3 protein: CASSQNGGINEQFF. The CDR3 nucleotides read TGTGCCAGCAGCCAAAACGGGGGGATCAATGAGCAGTTCTTC.

The chain recombines TRBV29-1 with TRBJ2-3, with D possibly TRBD1 on 5 matching bases. The germline gives CDR1 SQVTM, CDR2 ANQGSEA. CDR3 length equals 11 residues. The V and J ends lost 2 bases and 8 bases respectively, with 8 bases between them. This CDR3 reads CSVEQGSTQYF. The DNA for the CDR3 is TGCAGCGTTGAACAGGGAAGTACGCAGTATTTT.

The chain combines TRBV6-8 with TRBJ1-2, with 9 bases identical to TRBD1. J lost 1 base, V lost 7 bases, and 13 bases had no gene match. Germline CDR1 reads MNHGY; CDR2 reads SAAAGT. The CDR3 extends over 17 amino acids. In nucleotides, the CDR3 is TGTGCCAGCAACGGAGATGGGACAGGGCATTTTAACTATGGCTACACCTTC. Translation gives CASNGDGTGHFNYGYTF.

This rearrangement joins TRBV6-6 to TRBJ1-4, with D unresolved. CDR1 is MNHNY and CDR2 is SVGAGI in the germline V gene (reference sequence). This CDR3 is built from 12 residues. The germline V and J ends were trimmed by 11 bases and 0 bases, with 7 bases remaining between them. This CDR3 is CAPFATNEKLFF. DNA of the CDR3: TGTGCCCCCTTCGCAACTAATGAAAAACTGTTTTTT.

The V gene is TRBV10-3, the J gene TRBJ2-5, with D uncertain. Germline-derived CDR1 and CDR2 are ENHRY and SYGVKD. Trimming cost V 4 bases and J 0 bases, with 6 bases left between them. The length of the CDR3 is 13 residues. The CDR3 DNA is TGTGCCATCAGTGGTCTAAACCAAGAGACCCAGTACTTC. Residues: CAISGLNQETQYF.

The CDR3 region is CASRGDRVRNEQYF. As DNA, the CDR3 is TGTGCCAGCAGAGGAGACAGGGTTCGCAACGAGCAGTACTTC. The chain employs TRBV2 and TRBJ2-7, with 7 nucleotides matching TRBD1. The V gene's germline CDR1 is SNHLY and CDR2 FYNNEI. CDR3 length equals 14 residues. V gave up 6 bases and J gave up 5 bases; unmatched junction bases: 10.

DNA for the CDR3: TGTGCCTGGAGTATAGGGGTCGAGCAGTACTTC. Translation gives CAWSIGVEQYF. The rearrangement uses TRBV30 and TRBJ2-7, with TRBD1 as a possible D gene (5 bases). The CDR3 has 11 amino acids. Per the germline V gene, CDR1 is GTSNPN and CDR2 is SVGIG (reference sequence). Trimming took 2 bases from V and 6 from J, leaving 8 bases between them. Combining the CDR3 with reference TRBV30 and TRBJ2-7 gives the whole variable domain SQTIHQWPATLVQPVGSPLSLECTVEGTSNPNLYWYRQAAGRGLQLLFYSVGIGQISSEVPQNLSASRPQDRQFILSSKKLLLSDSGFYLCAWSIGVEQYFGPGTRLTVT.

The rearrangement links TRBV6-5 to TRBJ1-5; TRBD1 is a possible D gene (6 bases). The CDR3 extends over 16 amino acids. Germline V gene data show CDR1 as MNHEY and CDR2 as SVGAGI. V was shortened by 4 bases and J by 0 bases, with 13 bases between the two germline ends. This chain's CDR3 is CASSSTTGYSNQPQHF. The DNA for the CDR3 is TGTGCCAGCAGTTCCACGACAGGCTATAGCAATCAGCCCCAGCATTTT.

The rearrangement uses TRBV7-9 and TRBJ2-1, with 11 bases fitting TRBD2. This CDR3 comprises 16 residues. The ends lost 2 bases at V and 4 bases at J; junction bases unmatched: 4. CDR1 and CDR2 from the germline V gene are SEHNR and FQNEAQ (reference sequence). The CDR3 nucleotides are TGTGCCAGCAGCTTACCCGGGACTAGCGGATACAATGAGCAGTTCTTC. Its protein is CASSLPGTSGYNEQFF.

The chain recombines TRBV7-3 with TRBJ1-4; TRBD1 might be the D (5 bases). Per germline, CDR1 SGHTA and CDR2 FQGTGA. V lost 0 bases to trimming and J lost 5 bases, with 7 bases between them. The CDR3 has 14 amino acids. This chain's CDR3 is CASSLTRVNEKLFF. As DNA, the CDR3 is TGTGCCAGCAGCTTAACCAGGGTCAATGAAAAACTGTTTTTT.

This clone was seen a few times. V and J are TRBV6-2 or TRBV6-3 and TRBJ2-6, with D possibly being TRBD2 (5 bases). This CDR3 has 15 amino acids. Germline V gene data show CDR1 as MNHEY and CDR2 as SVGEGT. V lost 1 base to trimming and J lost 2 bases, with 6 bases between them. CDR3 residues: CASSYFGAGANVLTF. The DNA for the CDR3 is TGTGCCAGCAGTTACTTCGGGGCTGGGGCCAACGTCCTGACTTTC.

This chain links TRBV6-5 with TRBJ1-4; unclear D gene. Germline CDR1 reads MNHEY; CDR2 reads SVGAGI. The CDR3 loop spans 15 amino acids. Trimming stripped 5 bases from V and 0 bases from J, with 10 bases between. The CDR3 here is CASSLAGSTNEKLFF. As DNA, the CDR3 is TGTGCCAGCAGTCTGGCGGGATCAACTAATGAAAAACTGTTTTTT.

The CDR3 bases are TGTGCCAGCAGCTTGCAGGGGGGTACCTACGAGCAGTACTTC. It is translated as CASSLQGGTYEQYF. The V gene is TRBV7-9, the J gene TRBJ2-7, with D perhaps TRBD1 (7 bases). Trimming shortened V by 3 bases and J by 2 bases, and 11 bases separated the two germline ends. The CDR3 is made up of 14 amino acids. Germline V gives CDR1 SEHNR, CDR2 FQNEAQ (reference sequence).

In its sample, this clone was seen once. This chain uses TRBV18 with TRBJ1-2; the D is unclear. Trimming left V 1 base short and J 5 bases short, with 8 bases between. The CDR3 covers 13 residues. The germline gives CDR1 KGHSH, CDR2 LQKENI. The CDR3 DNA sequence: TGTGCCAGCTCACCACAGGGAGGATATGGCTACACCTTC. Residues: CASSPQGGYGYTF.

The chain carries TRBV21-1 and TRBJ2-3; the table names TRBD2, a call not compared with the DNA. TRBV21-1 is noted as a pseudogene. This CDR3 has 13 residues. The CDR3 DNA reads TGTGCCAGCAGCACCGACGGGGGTGATACGCAGTATTTT. As protein: CASSTDGGDTQYF.

This chain joins TRBV7-3 and TRBJ2-1, with 16 nucleotides matching TRBD2. V trimming: 5 bases; J trimming: 9 bases; junction bases outside the gene matches: 7. The CDR3 loop spans 16 amino acids. CDR1 SGHTA and CDR2 FQGTGA come from the germline V gene. The CDR3 nucleotides are TGTGCCAGCAGCCCGGGACTAGCGGGGGGGCAGGGTGAGCAGTTCTTC. This codes for CASSPGLAGGQGEQFF.

Worth noting for this clone: The same CDR3 can be traced to other DNA sequences in this sample. The J gene is TRBJ2-7, the V gene TRBV7-9; tentatively, D is TRBD2 (5 bases). Trimming shortened V by 2 bases and J by 6 bases, and 8 bases separated the two germline ends. Germline CDR1 is SEHNR and CDR2 is FQNEAQ (reference sequence). The CDR3 covers 12 residues. CDR3 amino acids: CASSLTGSEQYF. In DNA form, the CDR3 reads TGTGCCAGCAGCTTAACGGGGTCCGAGCAGTACTTC. Supplemented by reference TRBV7-9 and TRBJ2-7, the full variable domain reads DTGVSQNPRHKITKRGQNVTFRCDPISEHNRLYWYRQTLGQGPEFLTYFQNEAQLEKSRLLSDRFSAERPKGSFSTLEIQRTEQGDSAMYLCASSLTGSEQYFGPGTRLTVT.

V and J are TRBV11-2 and TRBJ2-7; 9 positions match TRBD1. The CDR3 is made up of 13 amino acids. Trimming cost V 6 bases and J 4 bases; bases outside gene matches: 4. The germline V gene encodes CDR1 SGHAT and CDR2 FQNNGV. CDR3 protein: CASRGQGSYEQYF. CDR3 in DNA: TGTGCCAGCAGGGGACAGGGTTCGTACGAGCAGTACTTC.

The chain is built from TRBV6-1 and TRBJ1-4; unclear D gene. Germline assignment: CDR1 MNHNS and CDR2 SASEGT. V lost 1 base and J lost 5, with 17 bases in between. CDR3 length: 17 residues. This chain's CDR3 is CASSEGVRPSANEKLFF. The CDR3 region has the DNA TGTGCCAGCAGTGAAGGGGTGCGACCCAGCGCGAATGAAAAACTGTTTTTT.

This chain uses TRBV7-9 with TRBJ1-2; 10 bases align to TRBD1. Germline loops: CDR1 SEHNR, CDR2 FQNEAQ (reference sequence). The V and J ends lost 5 bases and 6 bases, in that order; junction bases with no gene match: 12. CDR3 length equals 16 residues. The CDR3 DNA follows: TGTGCCAGCAGCCCACAACCGGGACAGGGGACGAATGGCTACACCTTC. It encodes CASSPQPGQGTNGYTF.

The rearrangement links TRBV24-1 to TRBJ2-5, with TRBD1 matching over 7 bases. V shed 3 bases and J 4 bases; nucleotides not matched to a gene: 7. Germline CDR1 reads KGHDR; CDR2 reads SFDVKD. There are 15 residues in the CDR3. This CDR3 is CATSDPTGERETQYF. Written as DNA, the CDR3 is TGTGCCACCAGTGATCCTACAGGGGAACGAGAGACCCAGTACTTC.